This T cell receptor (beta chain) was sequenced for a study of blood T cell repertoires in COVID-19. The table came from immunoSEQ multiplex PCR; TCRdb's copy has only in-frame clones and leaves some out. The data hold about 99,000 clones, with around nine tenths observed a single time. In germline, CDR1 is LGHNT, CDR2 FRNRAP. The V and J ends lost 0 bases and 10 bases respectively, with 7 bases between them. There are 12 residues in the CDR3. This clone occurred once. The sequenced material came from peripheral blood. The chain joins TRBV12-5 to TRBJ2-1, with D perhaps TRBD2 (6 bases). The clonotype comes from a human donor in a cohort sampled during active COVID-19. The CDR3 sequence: CASGLVREEQFF. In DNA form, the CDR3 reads TGTGCTAGTGGTTTGGTACGGGAGGAGCAGTTCTTC.